Each of the 8 T cell receptor beta chains below was sequenced from the same sample in a study of CD8+CD57+ T cells in acquired aplastic anemia. The template for TCR beta VDJ and CDR3 sequence profiling was genomic DNA. From the reads, TCRdb called clonotypes with MiXCR, one entry per CDR3 protein. This table has about 210,000 distinct CDR3 sequences, approximately 60% appearing once. What was sequenced was sorted CD4+, CD8+, or CD8+CD57+ T cells (not recorded which) from PBMCs. The receptors stem from a human donor in good health.

This sequence joins TRBV20-1 and TRBJ2-7, with TRBD1 matching 9 bases. This CDR3 contains 13 residues. Germline lookup yields CDR1 DFQATT and CDR2 SNEGSKA (reference sequence). The trim removed 5 bases at V and 6 bases at J, leaving 8 bases unmatched. The CDR3 DNA is TGCAGTGCTGTAAGGGACAGGGCGGTCGAGCAGTACTTC. Protein sequence: CSAVRDRAVEQYF.

The CDR3 spells CASRQGVREAFF. Here the CDR3 DNA reads TGTGCCAGCCGACAGGGAGTACGTGAAGCTTTCTTT. The gene calls are TRBV19 and TRBJ1-1; TRBD1 agrees at 7 bases. V lost 9 bases and J lost 7; bases outside the gene matches: 8. The CDR3 is 12 amino acids. Germline CDR1 and CDR2: LNHDA and SQIVND (reference sequence).

The chain couples TRBV4-3 to TRBJ2-2, with TRBD1 as a possible D gene (5 bases). The CDR3 is 15 residues long. Germline V gene data show CDR1 as LGHNA and CDR2 as YSLEER. Trimming took 1 base from V and 5 from J, leaving 11 bases between them. Written as DNA, the CDR3 is TGCGCCAGCAGCCAAGGGGTTGGGGCAACCGGGGAGCTGTTTTTT. Translated: CASSQGVGATGELFF.

The genes are TRBV12-5 and TRBJ1-2, with D hard to call. Per germline, CDR1 LGHNT and CDR2 FRNRAP. There are 14 residues in the CDR3. Trimming took 5 bases from V and 4 from J, leaving 14 bases between them. CDR3 bases: TGTGCTAGTGGTCCCGCGTGGCAGCCCTATGGCTACACCTTC. This gives the protein CASGPAWQPYGYTF.

This clonotype showed up just a few times. V usage is TRBV7-9 and J usage is TRBJ2-2, with TRBD1 matching over 9 bases. Germline V gene lookup returns CDR1 SEHNR and CDR2 FQNEAQ (reference sequence). V dropped 9 bases and J dropped 6; count of bases not matched to a gene: 8. There are 14 residues in the CDR3. CDR3 bases: TGTGCCAGTCGGGACAGGGTATCGCCCGGGGAGCTGTTTTTT. It specifies CASRDRVSPGELFF.

V gene TRBV4-2 combines with J gene TRBJ2-3, with 7 bases that match TRBD2. The germline gives CDR1 LGHNA, CDR2 YNFKEQ. CDR3 length: 16 amino acids. Germline trimming cut 3 bases from V and 4 bases from J; bases unmatched to any gene: 10. The CDR3 sequence: CASSQWDYLGSDTQYF. CDR3 nucleotide sequence: TGTGCCAGCAGCCAGTGGGACTACCTCGGGTCAGATACGCAGTATTTT.

The chain joins TRBV7-9 to TRBJ2-5, with a tentative D call TRBD2 (6 bases). The V gene lost 11 bases and the J gene lost 1 base, with 14 bases spanning the gap. Germline-derived CDR1 and CDR2 are SEHNR and FQNEAQ (reference sequence). The CDR3 is made up of 13 amino acids. The CDR3 DNA sequence: TGTGCCTGCCATTCGCGGGGCCAAGAGACCCAGTACTTC. Translation: CACHSRGQETQYF.

The chain is built from TRBV20-1 and TRBJ2-7, with 7 bases identical to TRBD2. The CDR3 runs 13 residues. Germline V gene lookup returns CDR1 DFQATT and CDR2 SNEGSKA (reference sequence). V shed 5 bases and J 3 bases; nucleotides not matched to a gene: 7. For the CDR3, the DNA is TGCAGTGCTCCATCGACTAGCAGCTACGAGCAGTACTTC. It encodes CSAPSTSSYEQYF.